These 29 T cell receptor beta chains came from one sample sequenced in a study of blood T cell repertoires in COVID-19. The protocol was immunoSEQ multiplex PCR, while the TCRdb copy is restricted to in-frame clones and leaves out a portion. The sample lists some 110,000 clones, roughly 83% occurring once. Material for sequencing was peripheral blood. The source is a woman between 65 and 79 years old with acute or convalescent COVID-19.

The chain couples TRBV4-1 to TRBJ2-1, with D possibly being TRBD2 (6 bases). The CDR3 runs to 13 residues. Germline values: CDR1 MGHRA, CDR2 YSYEKL. V lost 3 bases and J 8 bases, leaving 11 bases between the germline ends. The CDR3 bases are TGCGCCAGCAGCCATCGGGAGAGCGATGAGCAGTTCTTC. It encodes CASSHRESDEQFF.

This chain joins TRBV7-9 and TRBJ1-1; D is unresolved. The germline V gene has CDR1 SEHNR and CDR2 FQNEAQ (reference sequence). The V end lost 5 bases, the J end lost 0 bases, and 16 bases lay between the germline ends. The CDR3 extends over 16 amino acids. Here the CDR3 reads CASSGPGATMNTEAFF. CDR3 DNA sequence: TGTGCCAGCAGCGGGCCGGGAGCCACTATGAACACTGAAGCTTTCTTT.

V gene TRBV10-3 combines with J gene TRBJ1-6; D possibly corresponds to TRBD1 (6 bases). Germline CDR1 and CDR2: ENHRY and SYGVKD. This CDR3 has 14 residues. V was pared by 7 bases and J by 7 bases, with 14 bases between. The CDR3: CAITRDINNSPLHF. The CDR3 region has the DNA TGTGCCATCACCAGGGACATTAACAATTCACCCCTCCACTTT.

The CDR3 is CALNRGGTEAFF. Written as DNA, the CDR3 is TGTGCCTTAAACAGGGGCGGCACTGAAGCTTTCTTT. V gene TRBV30 combines with J gene TRBJ1-1, with 7 bases matching TRBD1. The CDR3 is 12 residues long. Per the germline V gene, CDR1 is GTSNPN and CDR2 is SVGIG (reference sequence). Losses at the gene ends were 7 bases for V and 4 bases for J; bases not matched to a gene: 6.

V usage is TRBV3-1 (or the pseudogene TRBV3-2) and J usage is TRBJ2-3; no firm D call. Germline loops: CDR1 LGHDT, CDR2 YNNKEL (reference sequence). This CDR3 is 12 amino acids long. The germline V and J ends were trimmed by 4 bases and 6 bases, with 8 bases remaining between them. CDR3: CASSRNWDTQYF. The CDR3 DNA sequence: TGTGCCAGCAGCCGCAACTGGGATACGCAGTATTTT.

This chain joins TRBV18 and TRBJ1-2; TRBD1 is a possible D gene (5 bases). Germline lookup yields CDR1 KGHSH and CDR2 LQKENI. The CDR3 runs 13 residues. V lost 3 bases, J lost 6 bases, and 11 bases lay in between. CDR3 protein: CASSPREENGYTF. The CDR3 DNA reads as TGTGCCAGCTCACCCAGGGAGGAGAATGGCTACACCTTC.

This chain uses TRBV30 with TRBJ2-7; D might be TRBD2 (8 bases). V was trimmed by 8 bases and J by 7 bases, leaving 27 bases between them. This CDR3 has 15 amino acids. Germline assignment: CDR1 GTSNPN and CDR2 SVGIG (reference sequence). The DNA of the CDR3 is TGTGCCCCCGCCCCGGGACTAGGGGGCTCGGGGGAGCAGTACTTC. Its translation: CAPAPGLGGSGEQYF.

This sequence joins TRBV6-6 and TRBJ1-1, with unresolved D. Germline V gene sequence: CDR1 MNHNY, CDR2 SVGAGI (reference sequence). V was shortened by 5 bases and J by 4 bases, with 11 bases between the two germline ends. This CDR3 region has 13 residues. The CDR3 DNA reads as TGTGCCAGCAGTACCCCGGCGGGCACTGAAGCTTTCTTT. As protein: CASSTPAGTEAFF.

The V and J genes are TRBV7-3 and TRBJ2-1, with TRBD2 matching 14 bases. The trim removed 6 bases at V and 6 bases at J, leaving 4 bases unmatched. The CDR3 covers 15 residues. Germline CDR1 and CDR2: SGHTA and FQGTGA. For the CDR3, the DNA is TGTGCCAGCAGGGCCGGGACTAGCGGGAGCAATGAGCAGTTCTTC. Protein product: CASRAGTSGSNEQFF. The full variable domain, completed using reference TRBV7-3 and TRBJ2-1, is GAGVSQTPSNKVTEKGKYVELRCDPISGHTALYWYRQSLGQGPEFLIYFQGTGAADDSGLPNDRFFAVRPEGSVSTLKIQRTERGDSAVYLCASRAGTSGSNEQFFGPGTRLTVL.

This chain uses TRBV7-8 with TRBJ1-1, with 7 bases fitting TRBD1. V shed 3 bases and J 1 base; nucleotides not matched to a gene: 2. The CDR3 is made up of 14 amino acids. The germline CDR1 and CDR2 sequences are SGHVS and FQNEAQ. The CDR3 loop is CASSFGTENTEAFF. The CDR3, as DNA: TGTGCCAGCAGCTTCGGGACAGAGAACACTGAAGCTTTCTTT. The full variable domain, in which reference TRBV7-8 and TRBJ1-1 provide the parts outside the CDR3, is GAGVSQSPRYKVAKRGQDVALRCDPISGHVSLFWYQQALGQGPEFLTYFQNEAQLDKSGLPSDRFFAERPEGSVSTLKIQRTQQEDSAVYLCASSFGTENTEAFFGQGTRLTVV.

The chain has TRBV19 and TRBJ2-2; maybe TRBD1 (6 bases). CDR1 and CDR2 from the germline V gene are LNHDA and SQIVND (reference sequence). Trimming left V 5 bases short and J 0 bases short, with 13 bases between. This CDR3 contains 16 residues. The CDR3 DNA follows: TGTGCCAGTAGTCCCACAGGGTTCGCGAACACCGGGGAGCTGTTTTTT. Its translation is CASSPTGFANTGELFF.

The V and J genes are TRBV19 and TRBJ2-1, with 15 bases lining up with TRBD2. After removal of 7 bases from V and 9 bases from J, the junction contained 10 bases not matched to a gene. Per the germline V gene, CDR1 is LNHDA and CDR2 is SQIVND (reference sequence). This CDR3 is built from 16 residues. The CDR3 sequence: CASKGGTSGRLGEQFF. The CDR3, as DNA: TGTGCCAGTAAGGGCGGGACTAGCGGGAGGTTAGGTGAGCAGTTCTTC.

This chain connects TRBV9 to TRBJ1-6, with D maybe TRBD1 (5 bases). Trimming shortened V by 0 bases and J by 2 bases, and 9 bases separated the two germline ends. Germline lookup yields CDR1 SGDLS and CDR2 YYNGEE. There are 16 residues in the CDR3. CDR3: CASSVGQGPYNSPLHF. The CDR3 DNA is TGTGCCAGCAGCGTAGGCCAGGGCCCCTATAATTCACCCCTCCACTTT.

This clone has a handful of counts. This rearrangement joins TRBV28 to TRBJ1-2, with D perhaps matching TRBD1 (6 bases). Trimming removed 4 bases from V and 4 bases from J, with 10 bases in between. Germline CDR1 and CDR2: MDHEN and SYDVKM. This CDR3 has 13 amino acids. The CDR3: CASSSQGSYGYTF. Written as DNA, the CDR3 is TGTGCCAGCAGTTCCCAGGGGAGCTATGGCTACACCTTC.

The rearrangement joins TRBV5-8 to TRBJ1-1; no firm D call. The CDR3 is made up of 12 amino acids. Germline CDR1 reads SGHTS; CDR2 reads YDEGEE. Trimming shortened V by 3 bases and J by 3 bases, and 6 bases separated the two germline ends. CDR3 region: CASSSTHTEAFF. CDR3 sequence (DNA): TGTGCCAGCAGCTCGACACACACTGAAGCTTTCTTT.

This rearrangement joins TRBV5-6 to TRBJ2-3; TRBD2 matches at 9 bases. Per germline, CDR1 SGHDT and CDR2 YYEEEE. This CDR3 is built from 16 residues. V was clipped by 2 bases and J by 0 bases; unmatched bases: 4. The CDR3 sequence is CASSFRLAESTDTQYF. DNA for the CDR3: TGTGCCAGCAGCTTCCGACTAGCGGAGAGCACAGATACGCAGTATTTT.

The chain uses TRBV5-1 and TRBJ2-1, with 7 bases identical to TRBD2. The CDR3 is 15 amino acids. Trimming cost V 0 bases and J 5 bases; bases outside gene matches: 5. The germline CDR1 and CDR2 sequences are SGHRS and YFSETQ. The CDR3, as DNA: TGCGCCAGCAGCTTGGAAGGCGGGAGAGACAATGAGCAGTTCTTC. Translating it yields CASSLEGGRDNEQFF.

V is TRBV5-5 and J is TRBJ2-2; TRBD2 matches 7 bases. The CDR3 loop spans 16 amino acids. Germline V lookup: CDR1 SGHKS, CDR2 YYEKEE (reference sequence). Losses at the gene ends were 4 bases for V and 6 bases for J; bases not matched to a gene: 12. The CDR3 region is CASSRLWSGDAGELFF. CDR3 DNA: TGTGCCAGCAGCCGCCTGTGGAGCGGGGACGCCGGGGAGCTGTTTTTT.

This rearrangement joins TRBV19 to TRBJ2-4; 7 bases agree with TRBD2. CDR1 is LNHDA and CDR2 is SQIVND in the germline V gene (reference sequence). The CDR3 is made up of 16 amino acids. V lost 5 bases, J lost 9 bases, and 16 bases stayed unmatched. The CDR3 region has the DNA TGTGCCAGTAGTTCCGGTTTGAGGGCCCGGGGGGTCATTCAGTACTTC. Its protein is CASSSGLRARGVIQYF.

The rearrangement links TRBV19 to TRBJ1-6; D is unresolved. Germline CDR1 and CDR2: LNHDA and SQIVND (reference sequence). Trimming removed 4 bases at V and 13 bases at J, with 11 bases between. The CDR3 contains 12 residues. CDR3 in DNA: TGTGCCAGTAGTAATGCCCGAGCCCCCCTCCACTTT. Protein product: CASSNARAPLHF.

The chain links TRBV19 to TRBJ1-5; D may be TRBD1 (5 bases). Germline CDR1 is LNHDA and CDR2 is SQIVND (reference sequence). This CDR3 comprises 14 residues. V was cut by 7 bases and J by 4 bases, with 14 bases left in between. The CDR3 nucleotides read TGTGCCAGTACCACAATGGGGGGGAATCAGCCCCAGCATTTT. Amino acids: CASTTMGGNQPQHF.

The rearrangement links TRBV6-1 to TRBJ1-5; the D is unclear. Germline V CDR1 and CDR2: MNHNS, SASEGT. Trimming removed 3 bases at V and 0 bases at J, with 15 bases between. The CDR3 sequence is 17 residues long. CDR3 loop: CASSDIPAGFSNQPQHF. The DNA for the CDR3 is TGTGCCAGCAGTGATATCCCAGCGGGGTTTAGCAATCAGCCCCAGCATTTT.

The gene calls are TRBV6-5 and TRBJ2-3, with a possible D match to TRBD2 (5 bases). The CDR3 loop spans 14 amino acids. The ends were cut back, 6 bases at V and 4 bases at J, with 14 bases in the middle. Germline V gives CDR1 MNHEY, CDR2 SVGAGI. The CDR3 loop reads CASSRVGGPDTQYF. The DNA of the CDR3 is TGTGCCAGCAGCCGCGTCGGAGGCCCAGATACGCAGTATTTT.

The rearrangement links TRBV12-3 or TRBV12-4 to TRBJ1-2; 10 nucleotides align to TRBD1. With 5 bases clipped from V and 8 bases from J, the junction kept 5 bases outside the gene matches. CDR3 length: 13 residues. The CDR3 sequence is CASSLGQGSGYTF. Written as DNA, the CDR3 is TGTGCCAGCAGTCTGGGACAGGGGAGCGGCTACACCTTC.

The chain couples TRBV3-1 (or the pseudogene TRBV3-2) to TRBJ2-7; 7 positions match TRBD1. Germline trimming cut 4 bases from V and 3 bases from J; bases unmatched to any gene: 3. Germline V lookup: CDR1 LGHDT, CDR2 YNNKEL (reference sequence). This CDR3 comprises 13 residues. The DNA of the CDR3 is TGTGCCAGCAGCCCCGGACAGGACTACGAGCAGTACTTC. Translating it yields CASSPGQDYEQYF.

This clone was detected only once. The rearrangement uses TRBV6-5 and TRBJ1-5, with a tentative D call TRBD1 (5 bases). V dropped 4 bases and J dropped 4 bases, with 8 bases sitting between them. This CDR3 spans 13 amino acids. Per the germline V gene, CDR1 is MNHEY and CDR2 is SVGAGI. The CDR3, as DNA: TGTGCCAGCAGTTCTGCAGGGAATCAGCCCCAGCATTTT. Residues: CASSSAGNQPQHF.

The chain employs TRBV5-1 and TRBJ1-1; D is possibly TRBD1 (6 bases). Germline-derived CDR1 and CDR2 are SGHRS and YFSETQ. This CDR3 spans 15 amino acids. V lost 4 bases and J lost 5, with 18 bases in between. The chain's CDR3 is CASSPLQGGGTEAFF. CDR3 DNA sequence: TGCGCCAGCAGCCCTTTACAGGGCGGGGGGACTGAAGCTTTCTTT.

The sample holds a few counts of this clone. The chain uses TRBV4-2 and TRBJ1-2, with 9 bases lining up with TRBD1. Looked up from germline, CDR1 is LGHNA and CDR2 is YNFKEQ. Trimming at V came to 4 bases and at J to 2 bases, leaving 8 bases not matched to a gene. CDR3 length: 16 amino acids. CDR3 sequence reads: CASSLKSDRGNYGYTF. In DNA, the CDR3 is TGTGCCAGCAGCCTAAAATCGGACAGGGGCAACTATGGCTACACCTTC.

This chain uses TRBV19 with TRBJ2-1, with 8 nucleotides matching TRBD1. V trimming: 6 bases; J trimming: 3 bases; junction bases outside the gene matches: 7. The germline V gene encodes CDR1 LNHDA and CDR2 SQIVND (reference sequence). This CDR3 is 15 amino acids long. The CDR3, as DNA: TGTGCCAGTAGCATGGACAGGGAAAGCTACAATGAGCAGTTCTTC. Amino acid sequence: CASSMDRESYNEQFF. The full variable domain, completed using reference TRBV19 and TRBJ2-1, is DGGITQSPKYLFRKEGQNVTLSCEQNLNHDAMYWYRQDPGQGLRLIYYSQIVNDFQKGDIAEGYSVSREKKESFPLTVTSAQKNPTAFYLCASSMDRESYNEQFFGPGTRLTVL.